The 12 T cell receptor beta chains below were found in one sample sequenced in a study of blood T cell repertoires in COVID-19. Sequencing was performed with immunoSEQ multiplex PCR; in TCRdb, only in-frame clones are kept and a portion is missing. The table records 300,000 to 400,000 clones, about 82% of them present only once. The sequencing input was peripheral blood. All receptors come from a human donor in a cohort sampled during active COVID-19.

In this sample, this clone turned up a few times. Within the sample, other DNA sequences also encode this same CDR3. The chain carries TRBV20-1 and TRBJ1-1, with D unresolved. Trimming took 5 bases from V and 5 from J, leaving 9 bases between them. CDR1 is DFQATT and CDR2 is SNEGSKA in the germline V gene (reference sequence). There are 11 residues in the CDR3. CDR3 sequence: CSARPYTEAFF. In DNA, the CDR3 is TGCAGTGCTCGCCCCTATACTGAAGCTTTCTTT.

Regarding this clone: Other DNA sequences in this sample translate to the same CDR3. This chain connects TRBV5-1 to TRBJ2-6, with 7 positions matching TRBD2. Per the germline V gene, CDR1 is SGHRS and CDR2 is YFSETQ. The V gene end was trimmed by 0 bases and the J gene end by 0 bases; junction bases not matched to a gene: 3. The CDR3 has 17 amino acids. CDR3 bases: TGCGCCAGCAGCTTGGCCGGGGGGAACTCTGGGGCCAACGTCCTGACTTTC. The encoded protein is CASSLAGGNSGANVLTF.

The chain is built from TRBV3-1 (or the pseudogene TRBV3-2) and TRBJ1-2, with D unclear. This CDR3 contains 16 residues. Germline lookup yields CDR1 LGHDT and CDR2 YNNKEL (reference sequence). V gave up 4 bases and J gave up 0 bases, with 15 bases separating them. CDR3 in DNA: TGTGCCAGCAGCCGGCTCGGGGTTAATCCTAACTATGGCTACACCTTC. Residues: CASSRLGVNPNYGYTF.

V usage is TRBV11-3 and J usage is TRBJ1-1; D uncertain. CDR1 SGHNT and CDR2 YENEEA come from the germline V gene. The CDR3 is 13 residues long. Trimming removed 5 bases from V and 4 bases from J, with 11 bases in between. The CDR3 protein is CASSPPGVTEAFF. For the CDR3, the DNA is TGTGCCAGCAGCCCTCCCGGGGTCACTGAAGCTTTCTTT.

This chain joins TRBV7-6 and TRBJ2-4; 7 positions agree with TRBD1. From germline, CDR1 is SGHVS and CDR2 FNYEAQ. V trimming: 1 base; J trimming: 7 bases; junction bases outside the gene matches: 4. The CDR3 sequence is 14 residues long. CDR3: CASSLDEGANIQYF. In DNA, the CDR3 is TGTGCCAGCAGCTTAGATGAGGGGGCGAACATTCAGTACTTC.

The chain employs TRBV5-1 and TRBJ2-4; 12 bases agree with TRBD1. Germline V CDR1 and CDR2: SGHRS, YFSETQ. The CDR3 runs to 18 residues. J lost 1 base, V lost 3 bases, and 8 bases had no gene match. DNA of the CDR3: TGCGCCAGCAGCTCGGGGACAGGGGGCTCTTACGCCAAAAACATTCAGTACTTC. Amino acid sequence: CASSSGTGGSYAKNIQYF.

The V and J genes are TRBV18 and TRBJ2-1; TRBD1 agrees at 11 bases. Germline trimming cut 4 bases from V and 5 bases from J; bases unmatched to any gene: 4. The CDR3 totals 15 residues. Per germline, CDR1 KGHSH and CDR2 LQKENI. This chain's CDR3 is CASSQDRGHNNEQFF. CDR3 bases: TGTGCCAGCTCACAGGACAGGGGGCATAACAATGAGCAGTTCTTC.

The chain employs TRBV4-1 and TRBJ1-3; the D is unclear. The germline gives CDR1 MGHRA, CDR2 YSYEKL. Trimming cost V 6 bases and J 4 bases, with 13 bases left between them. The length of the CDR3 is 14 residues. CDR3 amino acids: CASSTRPGGNTIYF. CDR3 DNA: TGCGCCAGCAGTACAAGGCCGGGAGGAAACACCATATATTTT.

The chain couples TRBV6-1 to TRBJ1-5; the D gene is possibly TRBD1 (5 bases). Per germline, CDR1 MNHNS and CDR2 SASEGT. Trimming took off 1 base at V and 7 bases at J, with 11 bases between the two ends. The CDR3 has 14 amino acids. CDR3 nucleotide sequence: TGTGCCAGCAGTGAAGACTGGGGCGGACAGCCCCAGCATTTT. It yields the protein CASSEDWGGQPQHF.

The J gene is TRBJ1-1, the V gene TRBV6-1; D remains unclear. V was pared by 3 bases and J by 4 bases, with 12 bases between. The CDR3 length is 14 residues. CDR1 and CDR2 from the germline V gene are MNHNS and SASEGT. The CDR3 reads CASSEGGDPTEAFF. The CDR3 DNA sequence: TGTGCCAGCAGTGAGGGTGGAGACCCCACTGAAGCTTTCTTT.

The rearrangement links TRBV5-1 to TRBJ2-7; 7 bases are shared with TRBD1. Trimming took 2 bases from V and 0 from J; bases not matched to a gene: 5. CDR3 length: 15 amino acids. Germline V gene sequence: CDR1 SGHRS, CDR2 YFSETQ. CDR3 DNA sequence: TGCGCCAGCAGCTTCATGACAGGGCTCTCCTACGAGCAGTACTTC. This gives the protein CASSFMTGLSYEQYF.

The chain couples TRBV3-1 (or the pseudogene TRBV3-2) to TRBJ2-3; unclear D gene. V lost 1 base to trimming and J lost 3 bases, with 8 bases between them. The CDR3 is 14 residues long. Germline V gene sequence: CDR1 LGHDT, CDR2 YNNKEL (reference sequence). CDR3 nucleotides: TGTGCCAGCAGCCAAGCGTTCGGGACAGATACGCAGTATTTT. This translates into CASSQAFGTDTQYF.